The 9 T cell receptor beta chains in this list originate from one sample, sequenced in a study of cytomegalovirus exposure and HLA in healthy donors (dated 2017 in TCRdb). The library came from the immunoSEQ multiplex PCR assay. A mixture of 60 forward primers for TCR Vbeta segments and 13 reverse primers for TCR Jbeta segments was used in the multiplex PCR. Drawn from immuneACCESS, this table holds only the in-frame rearrangements with V and J called that TCRdb kept. Clones are partly lost; checked studies trace under half to an unresolved V gene and leave the rest unexplained. This sample lists about 140,000 clones; roughly 80% were detected once. The top ten clones comprise more than 0.95% of the sample. Sequencing used PBMCs. The receptor set was obtained from a man between 18 and 35 years old in good health and CMV-seronegative.

The V gene is TRBV29-1, the J gene TRBJ2-1; 12 bases line up with TRBD2. The germline V gene encodes CDR1 SQVTM and CDR2 ANQGSEA. With V trimmed by 0 bases and J by 8 bases, 5 bases remained unmatched. The CDR3 is 15 amino acids. The CDR3 nucleotides read TGCAGCGTTGAAGATTGGGCTAGCGGGGGGGATGAGCAGTTCTTC. It codes for CSVEDWASGGDEQFF.

The chain recombines TRBV14 with TRBJ2-7; a weak D match, TRBD2 (5 bases). Germline V lookup: CDR1 SGHDN, CDR2 FVKESK. V lost 2 bases, J lost 7 bases, and 12 bases lay in between. The length of the CDR3 is 13 residues. The CDR3 sequence: CASSQRGRGEQYF. The CDR3 DNA sequence: TGTGCCAGCAGCCAACGGGGTCGGGGTGAGCAGTACTTC.

This chain links TRBV5-6 with TRBJ2-5; 9 nucleotides match TRBD1. The CDR3 runs 15 residues. V was pared by 0 bases and J by 4 bases, with 4 bases of the junction left unmatched. Germline V gives CDR1 SGHDT, CDR2 YYEEEE. The CDR3 here is CASSLVDRGGETQYF. As DNA, the CDR3 is TGTGCCAGCAGCTTGGTGGACAGGGGAGGAGAGACCCAGTACTTC.

The chain combines TRBV5-1 with TRBJ2-1, with D possibly being TRBD2 (6 bases). The germline gives CDR1 SGHRS, CDR2 YFSETQ. The CDR3 runs to 14 residues. With 0 bases removed from V and 4 bases from J, the gap between germline ends came to 8 bases. The CDR3 sequence: CASSLEREYNEQFF. The CDR3 DNA reads as TGCGCCAGCAGCTTGGAACGGGAGTACAATGAGCAGTTCTTC.

This chain connects TRBV30 to TRBJ2-5, with TRBD2 matching 9 bases. The CDR3 spans 15 residues. The germline V gene encodes CDR1 GTSNPN and CDR2 SVGIG (reference sequence). V lost 3 bases to trimming and J lost 2 bases; unmatched junction nucleotides: 7. In DNA, the CDR3 is TGTGCCTGGAGAGCCGGGACTAGCTCGCAAGAGACCCAGTACTTC. Translating gives CAWRAGTSSQETQYF.

In this sample, this clone turned up a few times. The chain combines TRBV14 with TRBJ2-3; a possible D gene is TRBD2 (5 bases). Trimming took 0 bases from V and 6 from J, leaving 13 bases between them. This CDR3 is built from 15 residues. The germline V gene has CDR1 SGHDN and CDR2 FVKESK. In DNA form, the CDR3 reads TGTGCCAGCAGCCAAGATCGGATAGCGCGGGATACGCAGTATTTT. Translation gives CASSQDRIARDTQYF.

This sequence joins TRBV4-2 and TRBJ1-4; the match to TRBD1 covers 7 bases. The germline gives CDR1 LGHNA, CDR2 YNFKEQ. The J segment lost 3 bases and the V segment lost 4 bases, leaving 8 bases of the junction unmatched. The CDR3 extends over 16 amino acids. CDR3 sequence: CASSPEYRGSNEKLFF. CDR3 DNA sequence: TGTGCCAGCAGCCCTGAATACAGGGGCTCTAATGAAAAACTGTTTTTT.

The rearrangement links TRBV6-5 to TRBJ1-2; D perhaps matches TRBD1 (5 bases). This CDR3 spans 14 amino acids. The V end was cut by 0 bases, the J end by 8 bases, with 13 bases between. The germline CDR1 and CDR2 sequences are MNHEY and SVGAGI. CDR3: CASSYSMGPEGYTF. As DNA, the CDR3 is TGTGCCAGCAGTTACTCGATGGGGCCGGAAGGCTACACCTTC.

The chain carries TRBV9 and TRBJ1-2; 7 positions match TRBD1. V dropped 0 bases and J dropped 0; count of bases not matched to a gene: 14. The CDR3 runs 19 residues. The germline V gene has CDR1 SGDLS and CDR2 YYNGEE. The CDR3 nucleotides read TGTGCCAGCAGCGTAGCAGAGACAGGGTTCGCTAAAGCTAACTATGGCTACACCTTC. Translated, it gives CASSVAETGFAKANYGYTF.